This T cell receptor beta chain appears in the sequencing data of a study of blood T cell repertoires in COVID-19. Overall study: The analysed material was cDNA or gDNA that came from T cells, B-cell-depleted T cells, or PBMCs.

Generated by immunoSEQ multiplex PCR, the TCRdb table keeps only in-frame clones and is missing some. Among around 140,000 clones, about 83% were seen once, and the ten largest hold less than 4%. CDR3 length: 15 residues. Germline CDR1 SEHNR, CDR2 FQNEAQ (reference sequence). The V gene end was trimmed by 5 bases and the J gene end by 3 bases; junction bases not matched to a gene: 5. The chain has TRBV7-9 and TRBJ2-1; 9 nucleotides line up with TRBD2. The material sequenced was PBMCs or T cells enriched from blood (not recorded which). The receptor was derived from a woman aged 45-65 years with acute COVID-19. This CDR3 reads CASSDSGRHYNEQFF. CDR3 nucleotide sequence: TGTGCCAGCAGCGATAGCGGGAGACACTACAATGAGCAGTTCTTC.